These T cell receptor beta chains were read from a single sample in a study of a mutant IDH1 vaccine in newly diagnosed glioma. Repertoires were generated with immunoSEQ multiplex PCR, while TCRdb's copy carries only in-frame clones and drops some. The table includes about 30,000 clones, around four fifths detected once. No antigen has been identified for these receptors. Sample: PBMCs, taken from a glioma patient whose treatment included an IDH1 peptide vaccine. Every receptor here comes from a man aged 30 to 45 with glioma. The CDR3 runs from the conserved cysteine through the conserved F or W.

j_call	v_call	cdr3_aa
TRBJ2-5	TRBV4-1	CASSQEYGTGGSETQYF
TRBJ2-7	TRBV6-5	CASSATSGTTYEQYF
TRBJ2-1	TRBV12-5	CASGLSLGEGTNEQFF
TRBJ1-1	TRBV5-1	CASSLGSGNTEAFF
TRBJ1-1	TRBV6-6	CASSYQSENTEAFF
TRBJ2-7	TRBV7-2	CASSFGQGGYEQYF
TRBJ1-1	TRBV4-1	CASSQDKGAEAFF
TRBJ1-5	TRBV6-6	CASGGGDGNQPQHF
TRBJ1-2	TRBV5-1	CASSLDGEYYGYTF
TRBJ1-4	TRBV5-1	CASSLMPFATNEKLFF
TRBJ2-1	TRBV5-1	CASSRDRGSNEQFF
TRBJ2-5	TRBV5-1	CASSLVGDSQETQYF
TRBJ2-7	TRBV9	CASSPGTGAYEQYF
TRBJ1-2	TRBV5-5	CASSTGTSDGYTF
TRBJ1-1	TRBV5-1	CASSSAGTGNTEAFF
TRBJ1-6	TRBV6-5	CASSYSINSPLHF
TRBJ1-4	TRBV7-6	CASSLRGAPPYEKLFF